This is a list of T cell receptor beta chains from one sample in a study of cytomegalovirus exposure and HLA in healthy donors. The assay was immunoSEQ multiplex PCR, and TCRdb's table has in-frame clones only and misses some. Of approximately 73,000 clones in the sample, around 75% were seen once. The sample comprised PBMCs. Receptor source: a man in his 70s in good health and CMV-seronegative. The CDR3 runs from the conserved cysteine through the conserved F or W. D genes are given only for firm matches. Where a row states a size, it is once, few, many or the class of an expanded clone; other rows omit it.

. | . | TRBJ1-2 | TRBV6-1 | CASSPSAGRGYGYTF | TGTGCCAGCAGCCCCTCGGCAGGGCGGGGCTATGGCTACACCTTC
. | . | TRBJ2-7 | TRBV7-2 | CASSLARANYEQYF | TGTGCCAGCAGCTTAGCCAGGGCAAACTACGAGCAGTACTTC
. | TRBD1 | TRBJ1-6 | TRBV11-2 | CASSPGQYNSPLHF | TGTGCCAGCAGCCCGGGACAGTATAATTCACCCCTCCACTTT
once | . | TRBJ2-7 | TRBV7-8 | CASSLLTTRVSYEQYF | TGTGCCAGCAGCTTACTGACGACTAGGGTTTCCTACGAGCAGTACTTC
. | TRBD2 | TRBJ2-3 | TRBV7-9 | CASRAGVIADTQYF | TGTGCCAGCAGGGCGGGAGTCATTGCAGATACGCAGTATTTT
. | TRBD2 | TRBJ2-7 | TRBV6-6 | CASSDSAGGSYEQYF | TGTGCCAGCAGCGACTCAGCGGGAGGGTCCTACGAGCAGTACTTC
few | TRBD1 | TRBJ1-3 | TRBV27 | CASRRTGELGGNTIYF | TGTGCCAGCAGGCGTACAGGGGAATTGGGAGGAAACACCATATATTTT
. | . | TRBJ2-3 | TRBV7-2 | CASSITGFSSTDTQYF | TGTGCCAGCAGCATCACAGGGTTCTCTAGCACAGATACGCAGTATTTT
. | . | TRBJ1-1 | TRBV10-3 | CAIRGVGTEAFF | TGTGCCATCAGGGGAGTTGGCACTGAAGCTTTCTTT
. | TRBD2 | TRBJ2-5 | TRBV10-3 | CAISETSGRETQYF | TGTGCCATCAGCGAGACTAGCGGGAGAGAGACCCAGTACTTC
. | . | TRBJ1-2 | TRBV18 | CASSERDGKLYGYTF | TGTGCCAGCTCAGAGCGGGACGGAAAACTCTATGGCTACACCTTC
. | . | TRBJ2-2 | TRBV5-1 | CASSSTTPPGELFF | TGCGCCAGCAGCTCGACTACCCCGCCCGGGGAGCTGTTTTTT
few | TRBD1 | TRBJ2-7 | TRBV5-1 | CASRPGQGYGEQYF | TGCGCCAGCAGACCGGGACAGGGGTACGGCGAGCAGTACTTC
few | TRBD1 | TRBJ1-4 | TRBV6-6 | CASSSGQGWEKLFF | TGTGCCAGCAGTTCGGGACAGGGGTGGGAAAAACTGTTTTTT
. | TRBD1 | TRBJ1-5 | TRBV6-5 | CASSTRQGASQPQHF | TGTGCCAGCAGCACACGACAGGGGGCAAGTCAGCCCCAGCATTTT
. | TRBD2 | TRBJ2-7 | TRBV5-4 | CASNKAGGLEQYF | TGTGCCAGCAACAAAGCGGGGGGGCTCGAGCAGTACTTC
. | TRBD1 | TRBJ2-7 | TRBV6-1 | CASRENDRGHSYEQYF | TGTGCCAGCAGAGAAAATGACAGGGGACATTCCTACGAGCAGTACTTC
. | TRBD1 | TRBJ2-1 | TRBV7-8 | CASSFRDRVSSYNEQFF | TGTGCCAGCAGCTTCCGGGACAGGGTAAGCTCCTACAATGAGCAGTTCTTC